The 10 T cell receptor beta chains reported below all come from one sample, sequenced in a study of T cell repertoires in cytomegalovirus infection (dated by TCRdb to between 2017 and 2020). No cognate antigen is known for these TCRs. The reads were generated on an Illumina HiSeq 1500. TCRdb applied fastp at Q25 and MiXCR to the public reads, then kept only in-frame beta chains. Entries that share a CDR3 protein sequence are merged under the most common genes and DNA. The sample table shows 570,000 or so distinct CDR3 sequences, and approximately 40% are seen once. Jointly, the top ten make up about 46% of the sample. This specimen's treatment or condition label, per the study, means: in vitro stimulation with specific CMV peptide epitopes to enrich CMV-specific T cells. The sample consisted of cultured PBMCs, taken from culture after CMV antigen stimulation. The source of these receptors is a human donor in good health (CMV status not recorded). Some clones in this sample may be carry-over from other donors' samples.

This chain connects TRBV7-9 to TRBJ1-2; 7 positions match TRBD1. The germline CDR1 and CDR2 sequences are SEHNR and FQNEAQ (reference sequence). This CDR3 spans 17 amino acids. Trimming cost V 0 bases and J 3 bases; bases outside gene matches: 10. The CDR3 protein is CASSLADLGTGDYGYTF. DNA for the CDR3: TGTGCCAGCAGCTTAGCGGACCTGGGAACAGGGGACTATGGCTACACCTTC.

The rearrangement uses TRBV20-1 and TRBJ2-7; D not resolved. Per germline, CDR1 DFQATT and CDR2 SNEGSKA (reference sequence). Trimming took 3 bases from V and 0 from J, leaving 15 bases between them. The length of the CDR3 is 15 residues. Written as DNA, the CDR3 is TGCAGTGCTAGTCCCGGCGCTTCCTTCTCCTACGAGCAGTACTTC. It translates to CSASPGASFSYEQYF.

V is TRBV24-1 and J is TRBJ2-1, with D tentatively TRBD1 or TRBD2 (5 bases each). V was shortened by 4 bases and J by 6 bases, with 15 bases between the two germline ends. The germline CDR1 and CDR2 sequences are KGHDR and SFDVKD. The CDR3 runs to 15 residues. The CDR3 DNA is TGTGCCACCAGTGACCCGACAAGTGGGGGCAATGAGCAGTTCTTC. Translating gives CATSDPTSGGNEQFF.

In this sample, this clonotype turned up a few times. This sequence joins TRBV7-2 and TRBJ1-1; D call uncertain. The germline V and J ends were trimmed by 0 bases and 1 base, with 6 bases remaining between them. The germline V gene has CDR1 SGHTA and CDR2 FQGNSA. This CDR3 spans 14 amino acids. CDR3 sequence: CASSLAQANTEAFF. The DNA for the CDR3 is TGTGCCAGCAGCTTAGCCCAAGCGAACACTGAAGCTTTCTTT.

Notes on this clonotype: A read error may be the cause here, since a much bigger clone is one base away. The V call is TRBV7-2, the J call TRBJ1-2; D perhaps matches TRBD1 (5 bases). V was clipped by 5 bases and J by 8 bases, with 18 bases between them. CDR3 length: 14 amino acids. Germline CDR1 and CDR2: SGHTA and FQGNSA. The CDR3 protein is CASSPRRGPVGYTF. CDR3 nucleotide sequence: TGTGCCAGCAGCCCCCGGAGGGGCCCCGTAGGCTACACCTTC. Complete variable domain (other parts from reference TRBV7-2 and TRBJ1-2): GAGVSQSPSNKVTEKGKDVELRCDPISGHTALYWYRQSLGQGLEFLIYFQGNSAPDKSGLPSDRFSAERTGGSVSTLTIQRTQQEDSAVYLCASSPRRGPVGYTFGSGTRLTVV.

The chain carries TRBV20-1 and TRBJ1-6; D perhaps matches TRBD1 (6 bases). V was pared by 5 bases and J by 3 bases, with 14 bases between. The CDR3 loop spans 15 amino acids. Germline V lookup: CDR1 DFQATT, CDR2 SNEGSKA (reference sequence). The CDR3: CSARSKQGYNSPLHF. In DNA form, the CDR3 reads TGCAGTGCTCGCTCCAAACAGGGCTATAATTCACCCCTCCACTTT.

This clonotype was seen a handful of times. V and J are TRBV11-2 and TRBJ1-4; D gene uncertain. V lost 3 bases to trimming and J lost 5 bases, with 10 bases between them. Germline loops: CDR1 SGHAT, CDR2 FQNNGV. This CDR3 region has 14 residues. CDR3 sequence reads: CASSFGGGNEKLFF. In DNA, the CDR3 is TGTGCCAGCAGCTTCGGTGGTGGGAATGAAAAACTGTTTTTT.

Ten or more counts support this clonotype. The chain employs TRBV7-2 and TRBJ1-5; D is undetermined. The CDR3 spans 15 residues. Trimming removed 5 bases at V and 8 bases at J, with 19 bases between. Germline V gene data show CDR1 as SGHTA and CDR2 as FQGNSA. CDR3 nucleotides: TGTGCCAGCAGCCCGCGAACGACGGACGGGGAGCCCCAGCATTTT. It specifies CASSPRTTDGEPQHF.

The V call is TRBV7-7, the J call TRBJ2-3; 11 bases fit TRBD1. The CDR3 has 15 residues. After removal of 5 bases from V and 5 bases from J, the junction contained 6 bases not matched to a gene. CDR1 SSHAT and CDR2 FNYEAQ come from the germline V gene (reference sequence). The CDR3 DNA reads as TGTGCCAGCAGCCTAGGACAGGGGGCTGGAGATACGCAGTATTTT. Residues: CASSLGQGAGDTQYF.

The CDR3 loop reads CASSFPGDEQFF. The DNA for the CDR3 is TGTGCCAGCAGTTTTCCCGGTGATGAGCAGTTCTTC. The chain employs TRBV12-3 or TRBV12-4 and TRBJ2-1; no definite D call. CDR3 length equals 12 residues. V lost 3 bases and J lost 8, with 8 bases in between.